These 23 T cell receptor beta chains share one sample of origin, sequenced in a study of T-cell reconstitution after alpha-beta-depleted transplantation in children. TCRbeta library construction was performed incorporating unique molecular identifiers. From the PCR reads, TCRdb called clonotypes with MiXCR, one entry per CDR3 protein. The data show hundreds of thousands of distinct CDR3 sequences, 16% seen once. Sequences were derived from PBMCs, mostly from graft donor cells, sampled 360 days after TCRalphabeta/CD19-depleted stem cell transplant. The receptors were sampled from a boy younger than two who had a stem cell transplant for Wiskott-Aldrich syndrome, so the T cells may come from the graft donor.

This clonotype was observed a few times. The chain couples TRBV12-3 or TRBV12-4 to TRBJ2-5; 7 positions match TRBD1. The CDR3 has 15 residues. V lost 1 base and J lost 2; bases outside the gene matches: 4. The CDR3, as DNA: TGTGCCAGCAGTTTAGGGACAGGATTTCAAGAGACCCAGTACTTC. Translation: CASSLGTGFQETQYF.

This sequence joins TRBV25-1 and TRBJ2-2; D possibly corresponds to TRBD2 (5 bases). V lost 6 bases and J lost 5, with 10 bases in between. Germline CDR1 reads MGHDK; CDR2 reads SYGVNS. This CDR3 has 13 amino acids. Here the CDR3 reads CASRGPGTGELFF. CDR3 nucleotides: TGTGCCAGCAGGGGCCCGGGGACCGGGGAGCTGTTTTTT.

The rearrangement uses TRBV6-1 and TRBJ2-5; D is possibly TRBD1 (6 bases). This CDR3 is 15 amino acids long. V was cut by 2 bases and J by 4 bases, with 14 bases left in between. CDR1 is MNHNS, CDR2 SASEGT, per germline. The DNA of the CDR3 is TGTGCCAGCAGTGAACAGGGGCGTAGGGCAGAGACCCAGTACTTC. The encoded protein is CASSEQGRRAETQYF.

This clonotype has more than one count but fewer than ten. The gene calls are TRBV4-3 and TRBJ2-1; 7 nucleotides line up with TRBD2. CDR1 and CDR2 (germline): LGHNA, YSLEER. V gave up 6 bases and J gave up 3 bases; unmatched junction bases: 8. This CDR3 comprises 15 residues. CDR3 nucleotides: TGCGCCAGCAGACCGGGGCTAGCGGACTACAATGAGCAGTTCTTC. The encoded protein is CASRPGLADYNEQFF.

The V and J genes are TRBV5-6 and TRBJ2-1; D may be TRBD2 (6 bases). Trimming took 3 bases from V and 3 from J, leaving 13 bases between them. Germline V gene lookup returns CDR1 SGHDT and CDR2 YYEEEE. The CDR3 is 15 amino acids. This CDR3 is CASSSGRTFYNEQFF. The DNA of the CDR3 is TGTGCCAGCAGCTCGGGGAGGACCTTCTACAATGAGCAGTTCTTC.

In DNA form, the CDR3 reads TGTGCCAGCAGCCTATTCCGGGACACTACCCGATCTGGGGCCAACGTCCTGACTTTC. It is translated as CASSLFRDTTRSGANVLTF. V usage is TRBV11-2 and J usage is TRBJ2-6; possible D gene TRBD1, 6 bases. V dropped 5 bases and J dropped 1 base, with 21 bases sitting between them. From germline, CDR1 is SGHAT and CDR2 FQNNGV. The CDR3 has 19 amino acids.

This chain uses TRBV18 with TRBJ2-5; 12 nucleotides line up with TRBD2. The CDR3 is 15 amino acids. In germline, CDR1 is KGHSH, CDR2 LQKENI. J was trimmed by 4 bases and V by 2 bases; bases with no gene match: 2. CDR3 nucleotides: TGTGCCAGCTCACCAGTGACTAGCGGGGGAGAGACCCAGTACTTC. Protein: CASSPVTSGGETQYF. The full variable domain, with the rest looked up from reference TRBV18 and TRBJ2-5, is NAGVMQNPRHLVRRRGQEARLRCSPMKGHSHVYWYRQLPEEGLKFMVYLQKENIIDESGMPKERFSAEFPKEGPSILRIQQVVRGDSAAYFCASSPVTSGGETQYFGPGTRLLVL.

In its sample, this clonotype was seen a few times. The chain is built from TRBV29-1 and TRBJ2-7; TRBD1 matches 9 bases. Germline CDR1 SQVTM, CDR2 ANQGSEA. The CDR3 runs 12 residues. V lost 7 bases to trimming and J lost 4 bases; unmatched junction nucleotides: 5. In DNA form, the CDR3 reads TGCAGCGGAGGACAGGGGATATACGAGCAGTACTTC. Its translation is CSGGQGIYEQYF.

V is TRBV15 and J is TRBJ2-7, with 9 bases lining up with TRBD2. V shed 0 bases and J 4 bases; nucleotides not matched to a gene: 7. Germline-derived CDR1 and CDR2 are LNHNV and YYDKDF (reference sequence). This CDR3 has 16 amino acids. DNA of the CDR3: TGTGCCACCAGCAGAGAGGTTAGCGGGGGACCTTACGAGCAGTACTTC. Amino acid sequence: CATSREVSGGPYEQYF.

This clonotype has a handful of counts. This rearrangement joins TRBV5-5 to TRBJ2-7; a weak D match, TRBD1 (7 bases). This CDR3 contains 13 residues. Trimming pared 5 bases from V and 7 bases from J, leaving 16 bases between. CDR1 and CDR2 from the germline V gene are SGHKS and YYEKEE (reference sequence). The CDR3 DNA is TGTGCCAGCAGTCGTAAGGAGGGGGCGGAGCAGTACTTC. Its protein is CASSRKEGAEQYF.

Only a few counts were recorded for this clonotype. The rearrangement links TRBV18 to TRBJ2-1; D gene uncertain. The germline V gene encodes CDR1 KGHSH and CDR2 LQKENI. The CDR3 is made up of 14 amino acids. Between the trimmed V and J ends, which lost 3 bases and 4 bases, there was a span of 10 bases. CDR3 amino acids: CASSPHRAYNEQFF. The CDR3 nucleotides read TGTGCCAGCTCACCCCACCGGGCTTACAATGAGCAGTTCTTC.

The chain uses TRBV20-1 and TRBJ1-5, with 9 bases that match TRBD1. The CDR3 sequence is 14 residues long. Germline lookup yields CDR1 DFQATT and CDR2 SNEGSKA (reference sequence). The V and J ends lost 3 bases and 5 bases, in that order; junction bases with no gene match: 5. CDR3 residues: CSARGQGPYQPQHF. The CDR3 DNA reads TGCAGTGCTAGGGGACAGGGCCCCTATCAGCCCCAGCATTTT.

The chain recombines TRBV7-2 with TRBJ2-5; D is possibly TRBD1 (6 bases). The germline V gene encodes CDR1 SGHTA and CDR2 FQGNSA. There are 16 residues in the CDR3. The V gene lost 0 bases and the J gene lost 2 bases, with 13 bases spanning the gap. Written as DNA, the CDR3 is TGTGCCAGCAGCTTAGCGGTGGGGGCAGGTCAAGAGACCCAGTACTTC. This gives the protein CASSLAVGAGQETQYF.

This clonotype was observed a few times. The chain combines TRBV7-9 with TRBJ2-7; 10 bases are shared with TRBD1. V dropped 5 bases and J dropped 5; count of bases not matched to a gene: 12. The germline V gene has CDR1 SEHNR and CDR2 FQNEAQ (reference sequence). The length of the CDR3 is 16 residues. The CDR3 DNA is TGTGCCAGCAGCCATATTTACCGGGACAGGGGCAACGAGCAGTACTTC. Protein sequence: CASSHIYRDRGNEQYF. The full variable domain, in which reference TRBV7-9 and TRBJ2-7 provide the parts outside the CDR3, is DTGVSQNPRHKITKRGQNVTFRCDPISEHNRLYWYRQTLGQGPEFLTYFQNEAQLEKSRLLSDRFSAERPKGSFSTLEIQRTEQGDSAMYLCASSHIYRDRGNEQYFGPGTRLTVT.

This clonotype was detected only a few times. The rearrangement uses TRBV6-2 or TRBV6-3 and TRBJ1-1, with D perhaps TRBD1 (5 bases). Between the trimmed V and J ends, which lost 9 bases and 4 bases, there was a span of 15 bases. Germline CDR1 MNHEY, CDR2 SVGEGT. The CDR3 consists of 13 residues. As DNA, the CDR3 is TGTGCCAGTCAAGGGGCTAGTGTCACTGAAGCTTTCTTT. Translated: CASQGASVTEAFF.

This clonotype showed up just once. This chain connects TRBV4-1 to TRBJ2-5; D is undetermined. Trimming left V 0 bases short and J 1 base short, with 9 bases between. Looked up from germline, CDR1 is MGHRA and CDR2 is YSYEKL. CDR3 length: 15 amino acids. The CDR3 DNA sequence: TGCGCCAGCAGCCAAGATGAGACAACCCAAGAGACCCAGTACTTC. This encodes CASSQDETTQETQYF.

The chain recombines TRBV7-2 with TRBJ2-1; 9 bases align to TRBD1. J was trimmed by 7 bases and V by 4 bases; bases with no gene match: 8. The CDR3 loop spans 15 amino acids. The V gene's germline CDR1 is SGHTA and CDR2 FQGNSA. The CDR3 region has the DNA TGTGCCAGCAGCTCATCAGGACAGGGGAGGAATGAGCAGTTCTTC. Translation: CASSSSGQGRNEQFF.

The rearrangement joins TRBV7-9 to TRBJ2-5; D may be TRBD1 (6 bases). V lost 5 bases to trimming and J lost 5 bases, with 15 bases between them. The CDR3 has 14 residues. CDR1 and CDR2 from the germline V gene are SEHNR and FQNEAQ (reference sequence). CDR3 DNA: TGTGCCAGCAGCCATTGGGACACCAGGGAGACCCAGTACTTC. Its protein is CASSHWDTRETQYF.

This clonotype has a handful of counts. The J gene is TRBJ2-7, the V gene TRBV10-3, with 12 bases identical to TRBD2. This CDR3 has 13 residues. Losses at the gene ends were 7 bases for V and 6 bases for J; bases not matched to a gene: 4. Germline CDR1 reads ENHRY; CDR2 reads SYGVKD. CDR3 DNA: TGTGCCATCACTGGACTAGCGGGAAGCGAGCAGTACTTC. It encodes CAITGLAGSEQYF.

This chain connects TRBV11-2 to TRBJ2-1; 16 nucleotides align to TRBD2. V shed 5 bases, J shed 0 bases, and the junction held 10 bases outside the gene matches. The CDR3 consists of 20 residues. Germline V lookup: CDR1 SGHAT, CDR2 FQNNGV. Written as DNA, the CDR3 is TGTGCCAGCAGCCCCGGGACTAGCGGGAGGGCCCGAAGCTCCTACAATGAGCAGTTCTTC. Protein sequence: CASSPGTSGRARSSYNEQFF.

This clonotype was recorded a few times. This chain joins TRBV6-1 and TRBJ1-1; TRBD1 is a possible D gene (5 bases). Trimming took off 6 bases at V and 8 bases at J, with 10 bases between the two ends. Germline CDR1 MNHNS, CDR2 SASEGT. CDR3 size: 11 residues. As DNA, the CDR3 is TGTGCCAGCAGAGGCAGGGCCGAAGCTTTCTTT. This translates into CASRGRAEAFF.

The chain links TRBV7-9 to TRBJ2-7; D might be TRBD2 (6 bases). The germline V gene has CDR1 SEHNR and CDR2 FQNEAQ (reference sequence). V gave up 3 bases and J gave up 5 bases, with 14 bases separating them. This CDR3 contains 14 residues. CDR3 protein: CASSFGQGGDEQYF. The CDR3 coding sequence is TGTGCCAGCAGCTTCGGGCAGGGAGGCGACGAGCAGTACTTC.

This clonotype was observed at least ten times. This chain uses TRBV6-6 with TRBJ1-1; D uncertain. V was shortened by 6 bases and J by 5 bases, with 10 bases between the two germline ends. This CDR3 has 12 residues. Germline V CDR1 and CDR2: MNHNY, SVGAGI (reference sequence). The CDR3 bases are TGTGCCAGCAGGGGGAGAGAGACTGAAGCTTTCTTT. This encodes CASRGRETEAFF.